What follows are 32 T cell receptor beta chains derived from one specimen sequenced in a study of blood T cells in healthy people across ages. Through a sample-barcoded 5' primer and a J-beta primer mix, a second PCR was run for roughly 7 to 12 cycles. TCRdb re-derived calls from the 5' RACE reads in MiXCR, one entry per CDR3 protein. The data hold just over 1 million distinct CDR3 sequences, with more than 35% observed a single time. Sequencing was performed on blood. The receptor set was obtained from a woman aged 55-70 years in good health.

The V gene is TRBV6-2 or TRBV6-3, the J gene TRBJ2-2, with D possibly called TRBD1 or TRBD2 (5 bases each). The ends were cut back, 7 bases at V and 9 bases at J, with 15 bases in the middle. CDR1 and CDR2 (germline): MNHEY, SVGEGT. This CDR3 is built from 13 residues. CDR3 residues: CASTGAGIRELFF. In nucleotides, the CDR3 is TGTGCCAGCACCGGGGCGGGCATAAGGGAGCTGTTTTTT.

This sequence joins TRBV6-2 or TRBV6-3 and TRBJ2-1; 12 nucleotides agree with TRBD2. Unmatched junction bases numbered 14, after V lost 6 bases and J lost 5 bases. The CDR3 sequence is 18 residues long. The germline CDR1 and CDR2 sequences are MNHEY and SVGEGT. CDR3 loop: CASSQPFRLAGAHNEQFF. In DNA form, the CDR3 reads TGTGCCAGCAGCCAACCCTTCCGACTAGCGGGAGCCCACAATGAGCAGTTCTTC.

This clonotype appeared a few times. The chain joins TRBV9 to TRBJ2-7; 8 bases map to TRBD2. The CDR3 has 15 amino acids. V was clipped by 3 bases and J by 3 bases; unmatched bases: 8. The germline CDR1 and CDR2 sequences are SGDLS and YYNGEE. DNA of the CDR3: TGTGCCAGCAGCGCGCGAGCGGGAGTAAGCTACGAGCAGTACTTC. Its translation: CASSARAGVSYEQYF. Combining the CDR3 with reference TRBV9 and TRBJ2-7 gives the whole variable domain DSGVTQTPKHLITATGQRVTLRCSPRSGDLSVYWYQQSLDQGLQFLIQYYNGEERAKGNILERFSAQQFPDLHSELNLSSLELGDSALYFCASSARAGVSYEQYFGPGTRLTVT.

The V call is TRBV13, the J call TRBJ2-1; TRBD1 aligns across 9 bases. The CDR3 covers 17 residues. Trimming cost V 0 bases and J 1 base; bases outside gene matches: 4. The germline CDR1 and CDR2 sequences are PRHDT and FYEKMQ (reference sequence). In DNA form, the CDR3 reads TGTGCCAGCAGCTTAGGCACAGGGGGCGGTTCCTACAATGAGCAGTTCTTC. Residues: CASSLGTGGGSYNEQFF.

The chain recombines TRBV28 with TRBJ2-1; D could derive from TRBD1 or TRBD2 (5 bases each). The CDR3 is 12 amino acids. Germline V gene data show CDR1 as MDHEN and CDR2 as SYDVKM. The germline V and J ends were trimmed by 2 bases and 9 bases, with 8 bases remaining between them. The CDR3, as DNA: TGTGCCAGCAGTTTAGGGGACGTTGAGCAGTTCTTC. Its translation: CASSLGDVEQFF.

CDR3 in DNA: TGTGCCAGCACAGGGAGGGACGATTCACCCCTCCACTTT. As protein: CASTGRDDSPLHF. The chain combines TRBV6-5 with TRBJ1-6; a weak D match, TRBD1 (5 bases). The CDR3 is 13 residues long. V shed 7 bases and J shed 8 bases, with 12 bases lying between them. Germline lookup yields CDR1 MNHEY and CDR2 SVGAGI.

This clonotype has just a few counts. The CDR3 DNA is TGTGCCAGCAGTCCTTCCATCGCAGATACGCAGTATTTT. Amino acids: CASSPSIADTQYF. The chain joins TRBV12-3 or TRBV12-4 to TRBJ2-3; D unclear. The V end was cut by 5 bases, the J end by 4 bases, with 10 bases between. CDR3 length: 13 residues.

This clonotype was found a few times. This CDR3 is CASSFGDRGHEQYF. CDR3 nucleotide sequence: TGTGCCAGCAGTTTCGGGGACAGGGGGCACGAGCAGTACTTC. The chain employs TRBV27 and TRBJ2-7, with TRBD1 matching over 12 bases. In germline, CDR1 is MNHEY, CDR2 SMNVEV (reference sequence). The CDR3 loop spans 14 amino acids. Unmatched junction bases numbered 2, after V lost 3 bases and J lost 5 bases.

This clonotype was found a few times. This chain uses TRBV18 with TRBJ1-1; 9 bases are a match to TRBD1. This CDR3 is built from 14 residues. Trimming took 6 bases from V and 7 from J; bases not matched to a gene: 9. Germline CDR1 is KGHSH and CDR2 is LQKENI. CDR3: CASSPGTGYNEAFF. CDR3 DNA: TGTGCCAGCTCGCCCGGGACAGGGTACAATGAAGCTTTCTTT.

This chain connects TRBV4-1 to TRBJ2-5; D is unclear. Germline V gene data show CDR1 as MGHRA and CDR2 as YSYEKL. The CDR3 contains 13 residues. The CDR3 DNA reads as TGCGCTGGCAGCAGTGACCTAGAAGAGACCCAGTACTTC. It yields the protein CAGSSDLEETQYF.

This chain links TRBV5-6 with TRBJ2-7; D is undetermined. The CDR3 is 14 amino acids. The germline gives CDR1 SGHDT, CDR2 YYEEEE. The V end was cut by 0 bases, the J end by 2 bases, with 9 bases between. The CDR3 nucleotides are TGTGCCAGCAGCTTGGAGACGGAAGCCTACGAGCAGTACTTC. Its protein product is CASSLETEAYEQYF. The variable domain in full, with the rest retrieved from reference TRBV5-6 and TRBJ2-7, is DAGVTQSPTHLIKTRGQQVTLRCSPKSGHDTVSWYQQALGQGPQFIFQYYEEEERQRGNFPDRFSGHQFPNYSSELNVNALLLGDSALYLCASSLETEAYEQYFGPGTRLTVT.

This clonotype showed up just a few times. DNA for the CDR3: TGCGCCAGCACCTCCAGATCCGGGCCCCAAGCGTTCTTC. Its translation is CASTSRSGPQAFF. This rearrangement joins TRBV5-1 to TRBJ2-1; D gene ambiguous. Deletions cut 6 bases from V and 15 bases from J, with 22 bases between. The CDR3 covers 13 residues. CDR1 SGHRS and CDR2 YFSETQ come from the germline V gene.

The chain links TRBV24-1 to TRBJ2-7; 8 nucleotides agree with TRBD1. CDR3 length equals 13 residues. Germline CDR1 is KGHDR and CDR2 is SFDVKD. After removal of 6 bases from V and 4 bases from J, the junction contained 4 bases not matched to a gene. The CDR3 is CATSSGQEYEQYF. DNA for the CDR3: TGTGCCACCAGTTCGGGACAGGAATACGAGCAGTACTTC.

The chain carries TRBV7-9 and TRBJ2-5; TRBD1 agrees at 9 bases. Gene TRBJ2-7 matches the end of the DNA better, so the J call may be wrong. Germline V gives CDR1 SEHNR, CDR2 FQNEAQ (reference sequence). The CDR3 totals 14 residues. DNA of the CDR3: TGTGCCAGCAGCCTCAGGACAGGGGACCACGAGCAGTACTTC. This gives the protein CASSLRTGDHEQYF.

V usage is TRBV28 and J usage is TRBJ1-6; D unclear. V dropped 6 bases and J dropped 4 bases, with 4 bases sitting between them. Germline CDR1 MDHEN, CDR2 SYDVKM. The CDR3 is 12 residues long. The DNA of the CDR3 is TGTGCCAGCAGGGTTTATAATTCACCCCTCCACTTT. Amino acids: CASRVYNSPLHF.

The table lists this clonotype with many counts. J is TRBJ2-1 and V is TRBV7-3, with 11 bases aligning to TRBD2. Losses at the gene ends were 6 bases for V and 0 bases for J; bases not matched to a gene: 10. CDR1 is SGHTA, CDR2 FQGTGA, per germline. This CDR3 region has 18 residues. This CDR3 reads CASSSGLAVKSSYNEQFF. The CDR3 DNA sequence: TGTGCCAGCAGTTCGGGACTAGCGGTTAAAAGCTCCTACAATGAGCAGTTCTTC.

This clonotype appeared a single time. The J gene is TRBJ2-7, the V gene TRBV18; TRBD1 might be the D (5 bases). V lost 5 bases, J lost 4 bases, and 9 bases lay in between. Germline V gene lookup returns CDR1 KGHSH and CDR2 LQKENI. The CDR3 consists of 12 residues. The CDR3, as DNA: TGTGCCAGCTCAAACGCAGGGTACGAGCAGTACTTC. It codes for CASSNAGYEQYF.

This clonotype was seen a few times. CDR3 sequence reads: CASSFFSNSPLHF. CDR3 bases: TGCGCCAGCAGCTTTTTCAGTAATTCACCCCTCCACTTT. This chain links TRBV5-1 with TRBJ1-6; D unclear. Germline CDR1 and CDR2: SGHRS and YFSETQ. V was shortened by 2 bases and J by 6 bases, with 6 bases between the two germline ends. The CDR3 consists of 13 residues.

This rearrangement joins TRBV5-4 to TRBJ2-3, with TRBD2 as a possible D gene (5 bases). This CDR3 has 16 amino acids. The germline gives CDR1 SGHNT, CDR2 YYREEE (reference sequence). The germline V and J ends were trimmed by 3 bases and 2 bases, with 16 bases remaining between them. Here the CDR3 reads CASSYKRPGITDTQYF. DNA for the CDR3: TGTGCCAGCAGCTATAAGCGGCCTGGAATCACAGATACGCAGTATTTT.

This rearrangement joins TRBV5-6 to TRBJ2-5; perhaps TRBD2 as D (6 bases). Trimming took 1 base from V and 5 from J, leaving 12 bases between them. From germline, CDR1 is SGHDT and CDR2 YYEEEE. The CDR3 has 14 residues. The CDR3 nucleotides are TGTGCCAGCAGCTTGTCGGGAGTGGAGGAGACCCAGTACTTC. This sequence encodes CASSLSGVEETQYF.

The table lists this clonotype with many counts. The chain combines TRBV6-5 with TRBJ2-6; D is perhaps TRBD1 (5 bases). This CDR3 contains 16 residues. The germline V gene has CDR1 MNHEY and CDR2 SVGAGI. Trimming took 0 bases from V and 0 from J, leaving 6 bases between them. In nucleotides, the CDR3 is TGTGCCAGCAGTTACTCAGGGGTCTCTGGGGCCAACGTCCTGACTTTC. Residues: CASSYSGVSGANVLTF.

In this sample, this clonotype turned up a few times. The chain has TRBV7-2 and TRBJ2-7; weak D call: TRBD1 (5 bases). This CDR3 has 14 residues. CDR1 SGHTA and CDR2 FQGNSA come from the germline V gene. Trimming took off 3 bases at V and 0 bases at J, with 9 bases between the two ends. CDR3 loop: CASSFDRYSYEQYF. The CDR3 nucleotides are TGTGCCAGCAGCTTCGACAGATACTCCTACGAGCAGTACTTC.

The chain has TRBV11-2 and TRBJ2-7; D may be TRBD2 (5 bases). With 5 bases removed from V and 0 bases from J, the gap between germline ends came to 17 bases. CDR1 is SGHAT, CDR2 FQNNGV, per germline. The CDR3 has 16 amino acids. CDR3 sequence reads: CASSGGVVGFSYEQYF. CDR3 DNA sequence: TGTGCCAGCAGCGGAGGAGTAGTTGGATTCTCCTACGAGCAGTACTTC.

The V and J genes are TRBV7-3 and TRBJ1-1; 9 bases are shared with TRBD1. CDR3 size: 16 residues. Germline CDR1 SGHTA, CDR2 FQGTGA. The trim removed 2 bases at V and 4 bases at J, leaving 8 bases unmatched. This chain's CDR3 is CASSLPDRGVCTEAFF. CDR3 bases: TGTGCCAGCAGCTTACCCGACAGGGGGGTATGCACTGAAGCTTTCTTT.

J is TRBJ1-1 and V is TRBV29-1; D possibly corresponds to TRBD1 (5 bases). The CDR3 is 13 amino acids. Germline assignment: CDR1 SQVTM and CDR2 ANQGSEA. Trimming cost V 5 bases and J 1 base, with 11 bases left between them. CDR3 protein: CSVKVGGNTEAFF. The CDR3 DNA sequence: TGCAGCGTTAAAGTCGGGGGGAACACTGAAGCTTTCTTT.

This clonotype was seen only a few times. The genes are TRBV4-2 and TRBJ2-1, with TRBD2 identical over 9 bases. V shed 0 bases, J shed 15 bases, and the junction held 9 bases outside the gene matches. The CDR3 is made up of 14 amino acids. Germline values: CDR1 LGHNA, CDR2 YNFKEQ. The CDR3 bases are TGTGCCAGCAGCCAAGATCGCCTAGCGGGATTTCGGTTCTTC. Amino acids: CASSQDRLAGFRFF.

The gene calls are TRBV11-2 and TRBJ2-5; TRBD2 might be the D (6 bases). The CDR3 is 15 amino acids. In germline, CDR1 is SGHAT, CDR2 FQNNGV. V lost 1 base to trimming and J lost 11 bases, with 20 bases between them. CDR3 region: CASSLGARLDNEQYF. DNA of the CDR3: TGTGCCAGCAGCTTAGGGGCCCGACTAGACAATGAGCAGTACTTC.

This clonotype was observed many times. The chain carries TRBV7-2 and TRBJ2-5; D ambiguous. Germline V gene lookup returns CDR1 SGHTA and CDR2 FQGNSA. V was pared by 5 bases and J by 5 bases, with 18 bases between. There are 15 residues in the CDR3. The CDR3 sequence is CASSRVGSTTETQYF. DNA for the CDR3: TGTGCCAGCAGCCGGGTGGGGTCTACAACGGAGACCCAGTACTTC.

V is TRBV11-1 and J is TRBJ2-5, with D unclear. The germline V gene has CDR1 SGHAT and CDR2 FQDESV (reference sequence). V shed 3 bases and J shed 4 bases, with 9 bases lying between them. CDR3 length: 13 residues. DNA for the CDR3: TGTGCCAGCAGCTTCGGAGCTGGAGAGACCCAGTACTTC. Residues: CASSFGAGETQYF.

This clonotype turned up a few times. The chain joins TRBV9 to TRBJ2-1, with 14 bases fitting TRBD2. V was pared by 2 bases and J by 5 bases, with 0 bases of the junction left unmatched. Germline V gene lookup returns CDR1 SGDLS and CDR2 YYNGEE. The length of the CDR3 is 15 residues. CDR3: CASSVTSGRDNEQFF. CDR3 DNA: TGTGCCAGCAGCGTGACTAGCGGGAGGGACAATGAGCAGTTCTTC. Full variable domain (remainder filled in from reference TRBV9 and TRBJ2-1): DSGVTQTPKHLITATGQRVTLRCSPRSGDLSVYWYQQSLDQGLQFLIQYYNGEERAKGNILERFSAQQFPDLHSELNLSSLELGDSALYFCASSVTSGRDNEQFFGPGTRLTVL.

This clonotype has only a few counts. The chain employs TRBV7-2 and TRBJ1-5, with a tentative D call TRBD1 (5 bases). The CDR3 covers 15 residues. Germline V gives CDR1 SGHTA, CDR2 FQGNSA. V lost 5 bases, J lost 4 bases, and 15 bases lay in between. CDR3 DNA: TGTGCCAGCAGCCTCGACCAGGGAACTAATCAGCCCCAGCATTTT. It translates to CASSLDQGTNQPQHF.

The rearrangement joins TRBV5-1 to TRBJ1-2; TRBD1 aligns across 7 bases. With 4 bases clipped from V and 5 bases from J, the junction kept 11 bases outside the gene matches. This CDR3 comprises 15 residues. Germline CDR1 SGHRS, CDR2 YFSETQ. CDR3 region: CASSQGTASLYGYTF. The CDR3 nucleotides read TGCGCCAGCAGCCAGGGGACAGCCTCGCTGTATGGCTACACCTTC.